This TCR beta chain came from a study of OX40 agonist ivuxolimab in advanced cancers. Overall study: Dose-escalation patients suffered from hepatocellular carcinoma, melanoma, renal cell or head and neck cancer. Participants, approximately 83% male, averaged roughly 60 years of age, ranging from roughly 20 to 80.

On this clone itself: Its matching antigen is unknown.

General study points: Relative to CD4+, CD8+ T cells held more expanded clones on average.

Profiling relied on immunoSEQ multiplex PCR, and the TCRdb table lists in-frame clones only, not all of them. Among about 16,000 clones listed, around 90% were seen once. This clonotype was obtained from an adult with an advanced solid tumor such as melanoma, head and neck, liver or kidney cancer. The source material was CD4+ or CD8+ T cells sorted from blood, sampled in a trial of the OX40 agonist ivuxolimab.

Here the CDR3 reads CASRWDRAADTQYF. CDR3 DNA: TGTGCCAGTAGATGGGACAGGGCGGCCGATACGCAGTATTTT. The chain combines TRBV19 with TRBJ2-3; the match to TRBD1 covers 9 bases. Germline V lookup: CDR1 LNHDA, CDR2 SQIVND (reference sequence). V was pared by 6 bases and J by 6 bases, with 7 bases of the junction left unmatched. The CDR3 spans 14 residues. The whole variable domain, remainder taken from reference TRBV19 and TRBJ2-3, is DGGITQSPKYLFRKEGQNVTLSCEQNLNHDAMYWYRQDPGQGLRLIYYSQIVNDFQKGDIAEGYSVSREKKESFPLTVTSAQKNPTAFYLCASRWDRAADTQYFGPGTRLTVL.